This TCR beta chain was retrieved from a study of Ad26.COV2.S vaccination and SARS-CoV-2 variants. Turning to the study itself: Into the muscle, Ad26.COV2.S was dosed once or twice, 56 days apart. Study results and caveats: Estimates derived from TCR breadth and depth analyses may have underestimated total T cell responses.

The data were produced by immunoSEQ multiplex PCR, yet TCRdb's version contains in-frame clones alone and is incomplete. Altogether about 400,000 clones are present, about 88% being singletons, with the ten largest covering over 1.5%. V trimming: 1 base; J trimming: 2 bases; junction bases outside the gene matches: 9. The CDR3 totals 19 residues. Germline-derived CDR1 and CDR2 are MGHRA and YSYEKL. Worth noting for this clone: The antigen remains unidentified.

Treatment described: over 15 received Ad26.COV2.S at low or high dose, single or two shots; roughly five received placebo; per-sample allocation not given. At day 63 after the first vaccine or placebo injection, samples were drawn. What was given as vaccine was an Ad26 vector encoding Wuhan-strain SARS-CoV-2 spike. This sample comprised peripheral blood, obtained in a trial of Ad26.COV2.S vaccine versus placebo. The sequence was collected from a person between 18 and 65 years old who received the Ad26.COV2.S COVID-19 vaccine or a placebo. J is TRBJ2-1 and V is TRBV4-1; 12 positions agree with TRBD2. The CDR3 nucleotides are TGCGCCAGCAGCCAAGCCAGCAGACTAGCGGGAGAAACCTACAATGAGCAGTTCTTC. Translating gives CASSQASRLAGETYNEQFF.